This T cell receptor beta chain was observed in a study of kidney transplant recipient with SARS-CoV-2 infection. TCRdb analysed the reads with MiXCR anew, one entry per CDR3 protein. This sample has 200,000 to 300,000 distinct CDR3 sequences; around 26% occur once, and the top ten carry 7% to 8%. The table lists this clonotype with many counts. V was shortened by 7 bases and J by 1 base, with 14 bases between the two germline ends. CDR3 size: 14 residues. CDR1 is MNHEY and CDR2 is SVGAGI in the germline V gene. V and J are TRBV6-5 and TRBJ2-7; a possible D gene is TRBD2 (5 bases). The sequencing used a blood sample, collected at baseline and on roughly day 110 from a kidney transplant recipient. The sequence derives from a young adult male patient who had COVID-19 and was a kidney transplant recipient. Among the T cells, some may be from the graft donor. CDR3 bases: TGTGCCAGCAAGGTTGACGGGAAATCCTACGAGCAGTACTTC. Translated: CASKVDGKSYEQYF.